This entry lists 26 T cell receptor beta chains sequenced from one sample in a study of blood T cell repertoires in COVID-19 (dated by TCRdb to the early 2020s). The library was made by the immunoSEQ multiplex PCR assay. TCRdb stores this immuneACCESS table with in-frame sequences only. Part of the clones is absent; in the studies checked, under half of the shortfall reflects unresolved V genes, and no reason is known for the rest. This sample lists 150,000 or so clones; roughly 70% were detected once. The top ten hold less than 3% of the sample. The sequencing input was peripheral blood. The receptor set was obtained from a woman aged 80 or over with acute or convalescent COVID-19.

The gene calls are TRBV19 and TRBJ1-2; 7 bases agree with TRBD1. Germline V gives CDR1 LNHDA, CDR2 SQIVND (reference sequence). Trimming took 5 bases from V and 1 from J; bases not matched to a gene: 7. This CDR3 is 15 amino acids long. The CDR3 loop reads CASSGEGAFNYGYTF. CDR3 coding DNA: TGTGCCAGTAGTGGAGAGGGGGCGTTTAACTATGGCTACACCTTC. The full variable domain, its missing parts supplied by reference TRBV19 and TRBJ1-2, is DGGITQSPKYLFRKEGQNVTLSCEQNLNHDAMYWYRQDPGQGLRLIYYSQIVNDFQKGDIAEGYSVSREKKESFPLTVTSAQKNPTAFYLCASSGEGAFNYGYTFGSGTRLTVV.

This clone was observed a few times. The rearrangement links TRBV9 to TRBJ2-6; no definite D call. Germline V lookup: CDR1 SGDLS, CDR2 YYNGEE. CDR3 length: 15 residues. V dropped 0 bases and J dropped 1 base, with 5 bases sitting between them. The CDR3 region has the DNA TGTGCCAGCAGCGTAGTCGGGTCTGGGGCCAACGTCCTGACTTTC. This encodes CASSVVGSGANVLTF.

This chain uses TRBV19 with TRBJ2-4; 8 bases are a match to TRBD1. Germline V CDR1 and CDR2: LNHDA, SQIVND (reference sequence). The CDR3 consists of 14 residues. The J segment lost 5 bases and the V segment lost 7 bases, leaving 7 bases of the junction unmatched. In nucleotides, the CDR3 is TGTGCCAGTACCCGCCGGGACAGGCAAAACATTCAGTACTTC. Protein: CASTRRDRQNIQYF.

The chain couples TRBV10-3 to TRBJ2-7, with 10 bases matching TRBD1. The junction had 11 bases not matched to a gene; V was cut back by 4 bases and J by 2 bases. The CDR3 has 17 amino acids. Germline-derived CDR1 and CDR2 are ENHRY and SYGVKD. The CDR3 protein is CAISAGTGATLTYEQYF. The CDR3 coding sequence is TGTGCCATCAGTGCAGGGACAGGGGCGACTCTAACCTACGAGCAGTACTTC.

This chain connects TRBV12-3 or TRBV12-4 to TRBJ1-1; D is ambiguous. V lost 8 bases, J lost 6 bases, and 13 bases lay in between. The CDR3 is made up of 12 amino acids. CDR3 bases: TGTGCCAGCGCCCTGACAACGCCTGAAGCTTTCTTT. Its translation: CASALTTPEAFF.

For the CDR3, the DNA is TGTGCCAGTAGTCTCCGAACAGGTAGCAATCAGCCCCAGCATTTT. Encoded protein: CASSLRTGSNQPQHF. The chain uses TRBV19 and TRBJ1-5; possibly TRBD1 for D (5 bases). CDR1 is LNHDA, CDR2 SQIVND, per germline (reference sequence). The CDR3 sequence is 15 residues long. V was clipped by 5 bases and J by 0 bases, with 11 bases between them.

This chain uses TRBV6-2 or TRBV6-3 with TRBJ2-5; 7 positions agree with TRBD1. V dropped 2 bases and J dropped 4; count of bases not matched to a gene: 7. The CDR3 is made up of 15 amino acids. Germline CDR1 and CDR2: MNHEY and SVGEGT. The CDR3 DNA follows: TGTGCCAGCAGTTACGAGTCAGGGGGTTCAGAGACCCAGTACTTC. Encoded protein: CASSYESGGSETQYF.

The rearrangement uses TRBV7-2 and TRBJ2-2, with 9 bases identical to TRBD1. Germline V CDR1 and CDR2: SGHTA, FQGNSA. The trim removed 3 bases at V and 8 bases at J, leaving 7 bases unmatched. This CDR3 region has 15 residues. CDR3 bases: TGTGCCAGCAGCTTCCCGGGACAGGGAATAGGGGAGCTGTTTTTT. It translates to CASSFPGQGIGELFF.

This clone was seen once. The rearrangement uses TRBV6-2 or TRBV6-3 and TRBJ1-5, with 7 bases fitting TRBD1. The V gene's germline CDR1 is MNHEY and CDR2 SVGEGT. The CDR3 is 14 amino acids. V was clipped by 4 bases and J by 5 bases; unmatched bases: 5. In DNA form, the CDR3 reads TGTGCCAGCAGTTCCGCTACAGGGGATCAGCCCCAGCATTTT. Amino acids: CASSSATGDQPQHF.

This clone was counted a few times. The chain uses TRBV28 and TRBJ1-1; no clear D. The CDR3 has 13 residues. Germline CDR1 and CDR2: MDHEN and SYDVKM. Trimming left V 7 bases short and J 3 bases short, with 12 bases between. The CDR3 sequence: CASTSNPDTEAFF. In nucleotides, the CDR3 is TGTGCCAGCACATCAAATCCGGACACTGAAGCTTTCTTT.

The genes are TRBV10-3 and TRBJ1-4, with 8 bases fitting TRBD1. With V trimmed by 0 bases and J by 8 bases, 8 bases remained unmatched. This CDR3 is 16 amino acids long. Germline values: CDR1 ENHRY, CDR2 SYGVKD. CDR3 sequence (DNA): TGTGCCATCAGTGAGTCGGGCGCAGGGGGCGTAGAAAAACTGTTTTTT. Amino acid sequence: CAISESGAGGVEKLFF.

The chain carries TRBV19 and TRBJ2-3; D gene uncertain. The CDR3 covers 15 residues. V was shortened by 5 bases and J by 0 bases, with 12 bases between the two germline ends. Germline V gives CDR1 LNHDA, CDR2 SQIVND (reference sequence). CDR3 sequence: CASSPSSGSTDTQYF. The DNA for the CDR3 is TGTGCCAGTAGTCCTTCTAGTGGGAGCACAGATACGCAGTATTTT.

The gene calls are TRBV30 and TRBJ1-2; D is unresolved. V gave up 0 bases and J gave up 2 bases, with 16 bases separating them. This CDR3 contains 16 residues. Germline-derived CDR1 and CDR2 are GTSNPN and SVGIG (reference sequence). The CDR3, as DNA: TGTGCCTGGAGTGTGGGTCGTGGCAGAGGAAACTATGGCTACACCTTC. Protein sequence: CAWSVGRGRGNYGYTF.

The J gene is TRBJ1-2, the V gene TRBV3-1 (or the pseudogene TRBV3-2); no clear D. Trimming pared 4 bases from V and 4 bases from J, leaving 7 bases between. The CDR3 has 12 residues. Germline V gene lookup returns CDR1 LGHDT and CDR2 YNNKEL (reference sequence). The CDR3 loop is CASSLRGYGYTF. The CDR3 DNA follows: TGTGCCAGCAGCCTTAGAGGCTATGGCTACACCTTC.

The gene calls are TRBV7-2 and TRBJ2-3; 9 nucleotides agree with TRBD2. With V trimmed by 0 bases and J by 5 bases, 6 bases remained unmatched. The CDR3 extends over 16 amino acids. CDR1 SGHTA and CDR2 FQGNSA come from the germline V gene. CDR3: CASSLAGAGGLDTQYF. CDR3 nucleotide sequence: TGTGCCAGCAGCTTAGCGGGAGCGGGAGGATTAGATACGCAGTATTTT. Full variable domain (remainder filled in from reference TRBV7-2 and TRBJ2-3): GAGVSQSPSNKVTEKGKDVELRCDPISGHTALYWYRQSLGQGLEFLIYFQGNSAPDKSGLPSDRFSAERTGGSVSTLTIQRTQQEDSAVYLCASSLAGAGGLDTQYFGPGTRLTVL.

V is TRBV2 and J is TRBJ1-1; D call uncertain. V was trimmed by 1 base and J by 3 bases, leaving 9 bases between them. This CDR3 region has 14 residues. Germline CDR1 SNHLY, CDR2 FYNNEI. This chain's CDR3 is CASSEGGLYTEAFF. The CDR3 nucleotides are TGTGCCAGCAGTGAAGGAGGCCTCTACACTGAAGCTTTCTTT.

This rearrangement joins TRBV10-2 to TRBJ2-3; a possible D gene is TRBD2 (6 bases). Germline V gene sequence: CDR1 WSHSY, CDR2 SAAADI. The CDR3 contains 15 residues. V was shortened by 5 bases and J by 3 bases, with 15 bases between the two germline ends. Written as DNA, the CDR3 is TGCGCCAGCAGTTCGACTAGATCTCCAACAGATACGCAGTATTTT. Protein: CASSSTRSPTDTQYF.

The genes are TRBV6-1 and TRBJ2-3; 8 nucleotides match TRBD2. Trimming removed 2 bases from V and 0 bases from J; junction bases left unmatched: 4. The CDR3 spans 16 residues. The germline V gene encodes CDR1 MNHNS and CDR2 SASEGT. In nucleotides, the CDR3 is TGTGCCAGCAGTGAATGGCGGGAGGCTAGCACAGATACGCAGTATTTT. Its protein is CASSEWREASTDTQYF.

This chain connects TRBV5-1 to TRBJ1-2; perhaps TRBD1 as D (5 bases). This CDR3 is 13 amino acids long. The V gene's germline CDR1 is SGHRS and CDR2 YFSETQ. V was pared by 5 bases and J by 5 bases, with 13 bases between. CDR3 amino acids: CASSLGAGYGYTF. The DNA of the CDR3 is TGCGCCAGCAGTCTAGGGGCAGGGTATGGCTACACCTTC.

This chain connects TRBV27 to TRBJ2-1; D unclear. This CDR3 is built from 14 residues. The V gene's germline CDR1 is MNHEY and CDR2 SMNVEV (reference sequence). Deletions cut 7 bases from V and 0 bases from J, with 10 bases between. For the CDR3, the DNA is TGTGCCAGCACCCTTAGGAGCTCCTACAATGAGCAGTTCTTC. Translation gives CASTLRSSYNEQFF.

The gene calls are TRBV18 and TRBJ2-7, with D possibly TRBD1 on 6 matching bases. CDR1 and CDR2 (germline): KGHSH, LQKENI. This CDR3 contains 17 residues. The ends were cut back, 6 bases at V and 3 bases at J, with 24 bases in the middle. The CDR3: CASSPGTRRVSVYEQYF. The CDR3 DNA sequence: TGTGCCAGCTCCCCCGGGACACGGCGGGTATCGGTCTACGAGCAGTACTTC.

This chain joins TRBV7-9 and TRBJ2-3; 9 bases map to TRBD1. The V segment lost 2 bases and the J segment 6 bases; nucleotides outside the gene matches: 6. This CDR3 has 15 amino acids. Germline assignment: CDR1 SEHNR and CDR2 FQNEAQ (reference sequence). This chain's CDR3 is CASSLLEQGADTQYF. CDR3 DNA: TGTGCCAGCAGCTTACTGGAACAGGGGGCCGATACGCAGTATTTT.

This clone occurred a few times. The chain carries TRBV6-1 and TRBJ1-5, with D unclear. The CDR3 length is 13 residues. The germline V gene has CDR1 MNHNS and CDR2 SASEGT. V was pared by 3 bases and J by 5 bases, with 8 bases between. In nucleotides, the CDR3 is TGTGCCAGCAGTGAGACACTAGATCAGCCCCAGCATTTT. It translates to CASSETLDQPQHF.

V usage is TRBV19 and J usage is TRBJ2-2, with 15 bases fitting TRBD2. The CDR3 runs to 17 residues. Germline CDR1 reads LNHDA; CDR2 reads SQIVND (reference sequence). V lost 6 bases to trimming and J lost 4 bases; unmatched junction nucleotides: 6. DNA of the CDR3: TGTGCCAGTAGCGGACTAGCGGGAGGGTTCGGCACCGGGGAGCTGTTTTTT. As protein: CASSGLAGGFGTGELFF.

The gene calls are TRBV7-3 and TRBJ2-2; 9 nucleotides align to TRBD1. The CDR3 has 15 residues. The junction had 7 bases not matched to a gene; V was cut back by 5 bases and J by 6 bases. CDR1 and CDR2 (germline): SGHTA, FQGTGA. CDR3 region: CASSTGQGSAGELFF. The CDR3 bases are TGTGCCAGCAGCACGGGACAGGGTAGTGCCGGGGAGCTGTTTTTT.

The V gene is TRBV13, the J gene TRBJ1-3; D might be TRBD1 (5 bases). Germline V gives CDR1 PRHDT, CDR2 FYEKMQ (reference sequence). The CDR3 sequence is 15 residues long. V was cut by 2 bases and J by 2 bases, with 10 bases left in between. DNA of the CDR3: TGTGCCAGCAGCTTATGGGGCAGCCCTGGAAACACCATATATTTT. Translated: CASSLWGSPGNTIYF.